This T cell receptor (beta chain) was recorded in a study of T cell repertoires in cytomegalovirus infection. Background on the study: Selected CMV epitopes included recently identified HLA-C-restricted ones as well as well-studied HLA-B-restricted ones. A matching HLA type, together with CMV infection, was signaled by public TCR beta signatures. The study, taken as a whole, reports: The cumulative frequency of public TCR beta families distinguished individuals who carried CMV together with the relevant HLA.

The CDR3 length is 15 residues. Germline CDR1 MNHEY, CDR2 SMNVEV (reference sequence). The V segment lost 5 bases and the J segment 0 bases; nucleotides outside the gene matches: 4. In the case of this clonotype: Its specificity is unknown.

TCRdb ran MiXCR on the reads and lists one entry per CDR3 protein. The sample shows approximately 1,000,000 distinct CDR3 sequences, approximately 31% of them seen only once. This TCR was sampled from a human donor in good health (CMV status not recorded). Some clones in this sample may be carry-over from other donors' samples. This specimen was cultured CD8+ T cells from PBMCs, taken from culture after CMV antigen stimulation. The rearrangement joins TRBV27 to TRBJ2-3, with 8 bases aligning to TRBD2. The CDR3 spells CASSRRGVSTDTQYF. CDR3 DNA: TGTGCCAGCAGTCGGCGGGGGGTTAGCACAGATACGCAGTATTTT.